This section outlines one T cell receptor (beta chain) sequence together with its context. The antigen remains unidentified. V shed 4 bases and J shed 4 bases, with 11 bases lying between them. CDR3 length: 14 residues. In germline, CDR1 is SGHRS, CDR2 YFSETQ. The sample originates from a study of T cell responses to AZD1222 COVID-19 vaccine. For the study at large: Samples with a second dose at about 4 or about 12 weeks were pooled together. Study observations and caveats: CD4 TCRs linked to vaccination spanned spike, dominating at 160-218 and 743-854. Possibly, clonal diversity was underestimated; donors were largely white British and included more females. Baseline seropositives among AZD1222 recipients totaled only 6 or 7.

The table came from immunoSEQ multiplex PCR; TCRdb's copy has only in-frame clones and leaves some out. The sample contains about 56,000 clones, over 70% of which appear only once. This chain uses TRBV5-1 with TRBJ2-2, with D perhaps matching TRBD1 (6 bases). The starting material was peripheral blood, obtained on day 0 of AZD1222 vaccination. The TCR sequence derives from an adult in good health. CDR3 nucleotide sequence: TGCGCCAGCAGCATAGAGGACAGCACCGGGGAGCTGTTTTTT. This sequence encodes CASSIEDSTGELFF. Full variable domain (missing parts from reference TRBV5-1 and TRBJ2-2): KAGVTQTPRYLIKTRGQQVTLSCSPISGHRSVSWYQQTPGQGLQFLFEYFSETQRNKGNFPGRFSGRQFSNSRSEMNVSTLELGDSALYLCASSIEDSTGELFFGEGSRLTVL.